This is a list of T cell receptor beta chains from one sample in a study of early T cells in non-severe SARS-CoV-2 infection. MiXCR, run by TCRdb on the 5' RACE reads, gives a single entry per CDR3 protein. The data show 35,000 to 45,000 distinct CDR3 sequences, roughly 6% seen once. Sequencing used whole blood, obtained at baseline. The origin of the receptors is an adult who was a healthcare worker with PCR-confirmed SARS-CoV-2 infection or an uninfected control (not recorded which). The CDR3 runs from the conserved cysteine through the conserved F or W.

V	J	CDR3
TRBV5-4	TRBJ1-1	CASSFVTGTGTEAFF
TRBV5-1	TRBJ1-1	CASSLALGQNPNTEAFF
TRBV12-3/TRBV12-4	TRBJ1-6	CASSFLGSDSPLHF
TRBV7-2	TRBJ1-6	CASSPAGPRRTYNSPLHF
TRBV29-1	TRBJ1-1	CSVGRNTEAFF
TRBV15	TRBJ1-1	CATSTYRLNTEAFF
TRBV6-6	TRBJ2-2	CASSFGGSTAGELFF
TRBV7-9	TRBJ1-2	CASSDADGANYGYTF
TRBV18	TRBJ2-7	CASSPRTGVAEQYF
TRBV10-1	TRBJ2-3	CASSERRSTDTQYF